These 32 T cell receptor beta chains were all obtained from the same sample, sequenced in a study of radiation and T cells in renal cell carcinoma (dated by TCRdb to 2018 to 2020). The time point label of this sample denotes: blood 4 weeks post-SBRT, at nephrectomy. The treatment or condition label of this sample denotes: 15 Gy SBRT to primary tumor, nephrectomy 4 weeks later. The library was made by the immunoSEQ multiplex PCR assay. TCRdb retrieved this table from immuneACCESS and kept in-frame rearrangements only. Not all clones are present; in checked studies, unresolved V genes account for under half, and no reason is known for the remainder. This sample lists approximately 150,000 clones; approximately 86% were detected once. The ten most abundant clones make up over 15% of the sample. The material was blood, obtained from a patient whose treatment included radiotherapy and nephrectomy. The receptor set was obtained from a woman aged 50 to 60 with renal cell carcinoma.

The chain carries TRBV19 and TRBJ2-2; D is unclear. This CDR3 contains 12 residues. Trimming stripped 6 bases from V and 5 bases from J, with 7 bases between. Germline V gene data show CDR1 as LNHDA and CDR2 as SQIVND (reference sequence). Here the CDR3 reads CASRLLTGELFF. The CDR3 DNA reads as TGTGCCAGTAGACTTTTAACCGGGGAGCTGTTTTTT.

This rearrangement joins TRBV4-3 to TRBJ1-1, with D possibly matching TRBD1 (5 bases). This CDR3 has 14 residues. Germline CDR1 and CDR2: LGHNA and YSLEER. The germline V and J ends were trimmed by 1 base and 4 bases, with 10 bases remaining between them. This CDR3 is CASSQGGVATEAFF. The CDR3 bases are TGCGCCAGCAGCCAAGGGGGGGTGGCCACTGAAGCTTTCTTT.

The rearrangement joins TRBV11-2 to TRBJ2-7; 12 nucleotides align to TRBD2. CDR1 and CDR2 (germline): SGHAT, FQNNGV. J gave up 7 bases and V 4 bases, and 5 bases lay outside the gene matches. This CDR3 contains 14 residues. CDR3 sequence (DNA): TGTGCCAGCAGCTACCGACTAGCGGGAGATGAGCAGTACTTC. Translated: CASSYRLAGDEQYF.

V and J are TRBV4-3 and TRBJ2-2; tentatively, D is TRBD2 (7 bases). The germline V and J ends were trimmed by 1 base and 3 bases, with 18 bases remaining between them. The CDR3 length is 18 residues. CDR1 and CDR2 from the germline V gene are LGHNA and YSLEER. The CDR3 spells CASSQVLRGGPDTGELFF. As DNA, the CDR3 is TGCGCCAGCAGCCAAGTTTTGAGGGGGGGCCCTGACACCGGGGAGCTGTTTTTT.

This rearrangement joins TRBV4-3 to TRBJ2-3; TRBD2 might be the D (6 bases). Trimming shortened V by 4 bases and J by 6 bases, and 20 bases separated the two germline ends. The CDR3 has 16 residues. Germline-derived CDR1 and CDR2 are LGHNA and YSLEER. Written as DNA, the CDR3 is TGCGCCAGCAGCCCCCGGATTGCGCGGGCGGGGGATACGCAGTATTTT. Its protein product is CASSPRIARAGDTQYF.

The chain recombines TRBV9 with TRBJ2-7; D unclear. The CDR3 sequence is 15 residues long. Germline loops: CDR1 SGDLS, CDR2 YYNGEE. Trimming removed 4 bases from V and 3 bases from J, with 17 bases in between. CDR3 in amino acids: CASSPSDHRHYEQYF. The CDR3 DNA sequence: TGTGCCAGCAGCCCCTCCGACCACCGGCACTACGAGCAGTACTTC.

V gene TRBV19 combines with J gene TRBJ1-5; TRBD1 matches at 9 bases. CDR1 is LNHDA and CDR2 is SQIVND in the germline V gene (reference sequence). The CDR3 covers 17 residues. Unmatched junction bases numbered 12, after V lost 3 bases and J lost 6 bases. The CDR3 nucleotides read TGTGCCAGTAGTATTGGCTGGGACAGGGTCCATGGTCAGCCCCAGCATTTT. Residues: CASSIGWDRVHGQPQHF.

In the case of this clone: A read error may account for a junction end that differs from germline. The V gene is TRBV7-3, the J gene TRBJ2-1; D uncertain. This CDR3 has 13 amino acids. Germline V gene data show CDR1 as SGHTA and CDR2 as FQGTGA. CDR3: CASSLNVRNEQFF. The CDR3, as DNA: TGTGCCAGCAGTTTAAATGTGCGTAATGAGCAGTTCTTC.

The gene calls are TRBV7-2 and TRBJ1-2; D remains ambiguous. Germline V gene sequence: CDR1 SGHTA, CDR2 FQGNSA. This CDR3 spans 12 amino acids. The V end was cut by 5 bases, the J end by 5 bases, with 9 bases between. CDR3 coding DNA: TGTGCCAGCAGCCCCGGGCGATATGGCTACACCTTC. It translates to CASSPGRYGYTF. Combining the CDR3 with reference TRBV7-2 and TRBJ1-2 gives the whole variable domain GAGVSQSPSNKVTEKGKDVELRCDPISGHTALYWYRQSLGQGLEFLIYFQGNSAPDKSGLPSDRFSAERTGGSVSTLTIQRTQQEDSAVYLCASSPGRYGYTFGSGTRLTVV.

The chain is built from TRBV10-3 and TRBJ2-5, with 8 positions matching TRBD1. Per germline, CDR1 ENHRY and CDR2 SYGVKD. V lost 10 bases and J lost 7; bases outside the gene matches: 17. The CDR3 runs 15 residues. CDR3 nucleotide sequence: TGTGCCACTCAAGGCGGGACAGGTGATAGGGTGACCCAGTACTTC. Protein sequence: CATQGGTGDRVTQYF.

DNA of the CDR3: TGTGCCAGCAGCCAAGGCCAGGGTGGCTACGAGCAGTACTTC. The encoded protein is CASSQGQGGYEQYF. The chain recombines TRBV14 with TRBJ2-7; a possible D gene is TRBD1 (5 bases). The ends were cut back, 1 base at V and 3 bases at J, with 10 bases in the middle. This CDR3 region has 14 residues. Germline V gives CDR1 SGHDN, CDR2 FVKESK.

The rearrangement joins TRBV6-6 to TRBJ2-1; D is perhaps TRBD1 (6 bases). The CDR3 spans 13 residues. Trimming removed 5 bases from V and 5 bases from J, with 10 bases in between. Germline V gene sequence: CDR1 MNHNY, CDR2 SVGAGI (reference sequence). The CDR3 here is CASSEDRDNEQFF. DNA for the CDR3: TGTGCCAGCAGTGAGGACAGAGACAATGAGCAGTTCTTC.

The chain uses TRBV5-1 and TRBJ1-6; 7 nucleotides line up with TRBD1. The CDR3 has 16 amino acids. Germline trimming cut 1 base from V and 0 bases from J; bases unmatched to any gene: 1. Germline V gives CDR1 SGHRS, CDR2 YFSETQ. The CDR3 loop is CASSLQGGSYNSPLHF. CDR3 DNA: TGCGCCAGCAGCTTGCAGGGGGGCTCCTATAATTCACCCCTCCACTTT.

This clone was detected a few times. V and J are TRBV2 and TRBJ1-2, with 9 bases identical to TRBD1. The germline V gene has CDR1 SNHLY and CDR2 FYNNEI. The CDR3 length is 14 residues. Trimming took 7 bases from V and 5 from J; bases not matched to a gene: 8. CDR3: CASISGTGLYGYTF. The CDR3 nucleotides are TGTGCCAGCATCTCCGGGACAGGGTTGTATGGCTACACCTTC.

The chain joins TRBV5-8 to TRBJ2-7; tentative D call: TRBD2 (6 bases). The V and J ends lost 1 base and 1 base respectively, with 12 bases between them. The CDR3 contains 15 residues. Looked up from germline, CDR1 is SGHTS and CDR2 is YDEGEE. DNA of the CDR3: TGTGCCAGCAGCTTGCGGAGGGCCAGTTCCTACGAGCAGTACTTC. As protein: CASSLRRASSYEQYF.

The rearrangement joins TRBV5-1 to TRBJ1-1, with 7 bases that match TRBD1. CDR1 is SGHRS and CDR2 is YFSETQ in the germline V gene. Trimming removed 0 bases from V and 4 bases from J; junction bases left unmatched: 6. The CDR3 has 15 amino acids. CDR3 DNA sequence: TGCGCCAGCAGCTTGGGACAGGGTGTAATCACTGAAGCTTTCTTT. Protein sequence: CASSLGQGVITEAFF.

The V call is TRBV6-1, the J call TRBJ2-7, with D tentatively TRBD1 (5 bases). Trimming cost V 5 bases and J 1 base, with 9 bases left between them. The CDR3 is made up of 13 amino acids. CDR1 is MNHNS and CDR2 is SASEGT in the germline V gene. CDR3 DNA sequence: TGTGCCAGCAGTACTCAGGGTTCCTACGAGCAGTACTTC. Its translation: CASSTQGSYEQYF.

The sample holds a few counts of this clone. The rearrangement links TRBV6-5 to TRBJ1-1, with no clear D. Germline CDR1 and CDR2: MNHEY and SVGAGI. The germline V and J ends were trimmed by 2 bases and 1 base, with 8 bases remaining between them. The CDR3 is made up of 14 amino acids. DNA for the CDR3: TGTGCCAGCAGTTACGGGCAGCCGAACACTGAAGCTTTCTTT. Amino acids: CASSYGQPNTEAFF.

The rearrangement joins TRBV28 to TRBJ1-5; perhaps TRBD1 as D (6 bases). Germline V gene sequence: CDR1 MDHEN, CDR2 SYDVKM. CDR3 length: 17 amino acids. Between the trimmed V and J ends, which lost 5 bases and 1 base, there was a span of 18 bases. The CDR3 is CASSPVHRDTSNQPQHF. DNA of the CDR3: TGTGCCAGCAGTCCCGTTCACAGGGATACAAGCAATCAGCCCCAGCATTTT.

The chain carries TRBV21-1 and TRBJ1-5; the table calls TRBD1, which could not be checked here. TRBV21-1 is a documented pseudogene. The CDR3 is 17 residues long. CDR3 sequence reads: CASSKGPWDRDRQPQHF. CDR3 DNA sequence: TGTGCCAGCAGCAAAGGGCCCTGGGACAGGGATCGCCAGCCCCAGCATTTT.

The genes are TRBV5-6 and TRBJ2-7, with 11 bases that match TRBD1. The CDR3 has 16 amino acids. The V segment lost 2 bases and the J segment 2 bases; nucleotides outside the gene matches: 6. CDR1 and CDR2 (germline): SGHDT, YYEEEE. Written as DNA, the CDR3 is TGTGCCAGCAGCTTATACGCGGGACAGGGGGCCTACGAGCAGTACTTC. Its protein is CASSLYAGQGAYEQYF. Based on the CDR3 plus reference TRBV5-6 and TRBJ2-7, the full variable domain is DAGVTQSPTHLIKTRGQQVTLRCSPKSGHDTVSWYQQALGQGPQFIFQYYEEEERQRGNFPDRFSGHQFPNYSSELNVNALLLGDSALYLCASSLYAGQGAYEQYFGPGTRLTVT.

In DNA form, the CDR3 reads TGTGCCAGCAGGGACCGGGACAGGGTGCGCTACGAGCAGTACTTC. Protein product: CASRDRDRVRYEQYF. This chain joins TRBV6-1 and TRBJ2-7, with TRBD1 matching 9 bases. Trimming at V came to 6 bases and at J to 3 bases, leaving 9 bases not matched to a gene. The CDR3 has 15 residues. The germline CDR1 and CDR2 sequences are MNHNS and SASEGT.

The V gene is TRBV18, the J gene TRBJ2-5; TRBD1 is a possible D gene (6 bases). Trimming took 2 bases from V and 2 from J, leaving 12 bases between them. The CDR3 consists of 15 residues. Germline V gene lookup returns CDR1 KGHSH and CDR2 LQKENI. The DNA of the CDR3 is TGTGCCAGCTCACCAGCGGCAGGGACACAAGAGACCCAGTACTTC. Its protein product is CASSPAAGTQETQYF.

This clone occurred once. V usage is TRBV7-2 and J usage is TRBJ1-1; D is ambiguous. Germline V lookup: CDR1 SGHTA, CDR2 FQGNSA. This CDR3 spans 11 amino acids. V lost 3 bases to trimming and J lost 7 bases, with 6 bases between them. This CDR3 is CASSFQVEAFF. In nucleotides, the CDR3 is TGTGCCAGCAGCTTTCAGGTTGAAGCTTTCTTT.

The chain couples TRBV10-3 to TRBJ2-3; 8 bases are a match to TRBD2. After removal of 9 bases from V and 0 bases from J, the junction contained 5 bases not matched to a gene. CDR3 length equals 14 residues. The germline V gene encodes CDR1 ENHRY and CDR2 SYGVKD. CDR3 in DNA: TGTGCCATTATAGCGGGAACTAGCACAGATACGCAGTATTTT. Translating gives CAIIAGTSTDTQYF.

This rearrangement joins TRBV5-1 to TRBJ2-5; no definite D call. The CDR3 sequence is 13 residues long. The ends were cut back, 0 bases at V and 5 bases at J, with 8 bases in the middle. Germline loops: CDR1 SGHRS, CDR2 YFSETQ. The DNA of the CDR3 is TGCGCCAGCAGCTTGGGGCAACGGGAGACCCAGTACTTC. Translating gives CASSLGQRETQYF. Drawing the rest from reference TRBV5-1 and TRBJ2-5, the complete variable domain is KAGVTQTPRYLIKTRGQQVTLSCSPISGHRSVSWYQQTPGQGLQFLFEYFSETQRNKGNFPGRFSGRQFSNSRSEMNVSTLELGDSALYLCASSLGQRETQYFGPGTRLLVL.

The chain recombines TRBV5-4 with TRBJ1-4, with 10 bases identical to TRBD1. Germline V lookup: CDR1 SGHNT, CDR2 YYREEE (reference sequence). This CDR3 spans 15 amino acids. Losses at the gene ends were 1 base for V and 6 bases for J; bases not matched to a gene: 3. As DNA, the CDR3 is TGTGCCAGCAGCTTGCCGACAGGGGGCGATGAAAAACTGTTTTTT. Its protein is CASSLPTGGDEKLFF.

The J gene is TRBJ1-5, the V gene TRBV4-1, with D tentatively TRBD1 (5 bases). The CDR3 totals 16 residues. In germline, CDR1 is MGHRA, CDR2 YSYEKL. V lost 3 bases, J lost 6 bases, and 18 bases lay in between. The CDR3 reads CASSHITGGPGQPQHF. DNA for the CDR3: TGCGCCAGCAGCCACATAACAGGCGGCCCTGGTCAGCCCCAGCATTTT.

The chain uses TRBV21-1 and TRBJ1-4; TRBD1 is taken as the D call from the table, unchecked against the DNA. TRBV21-1 is a listed pseudogene. The CDR3 is 17 residues long. The CDR3, as DNA: TGTGCCAGCAGCAAAGCGCTTTGGGCTTCGGCTAATGAAAAACTGTTTTTT. Translating gives CASSKALWASANEKLFF.

The gene calls are TRBV11-2 and TRBJ2-2; tentatively, D is TRBD2 (5 bases). Germline V gene lookup returns CDR1 SGHAT and CDR2 FQNNGV. V lost 0 bases and J 6 bases, leaving 11 bases between the germline ends. CDR3 size: 15 residues. CDR3 sequence: CASSLDLGAPGELFF. The DNA for the CDR3 is TGTGCCAGCAGCTTAGATCTGGGAGCCCCCGGGGAGCTGTTTTTT.

This sequence joins TRBV12-5 and TRBJ2-7, with a weak D call TRBD2 (5 bases). Germline CDR1 and CDR2: LGHNT and FRNRAP. Between the trimmed V and J ends, which lost 2 bases and 7 bases, there was a span of 12 bases. This CDR3 contains 13 residues. The CDR3 is CASGLNTGMEQYF. The CDR3 DNA reads as TGTGCTAGTGGTTTGAATACGGGGATGGAGCAGTACTTC.

This clone was counted only a few times. This chain links TRBV19 with TRBJ1-1, with unresolved D. This CDR3 has 12 residues. The germline CDR1 and CDR2 sequences are LNHDA and SQIVND (reference sequence). Trimming cost V 3 bases and J 7 bases, with 9 bases left between them. As DNA, the CDR3 is TGTGCCAGTAGTATTGGGTTACATGAAGCTTTCTTT. Residues: CASSIGLHEAFF.